This entry is about one T cell receptor beta chain. What it recognizes is unknown. Primers included in the PCR were 60 Vbeta and 13 Jbeta primers. The assay was immunoSEQ multiplex PCR, and TCRdb's table has in-frame clones only and misses some. The data hold 150,000 or so clones, with roughly four fifths observed a single time. CDR1 is LNHDA, CDR2 SQIVND, per germline (reference sequence). The CDR3 is made up of 14 amino acids. With 7 bases clipped from V and 4 bases from J, the junction kept 9 bases outside the gene matches. The sample comes from a study of cytomegalovirus exposure and HLA in healthy donors. Study-level results: According to the study, 160 or so TCR beta chains were cytomegalovirus-associated. TCR beta V- and J-gene trimming, according to a later analysis, was linked to a missense DCLRE1C variant.

The clonotype originates from a female donor in good health and CMV-seronegative. This rearrangement joins TRBV19 to TRBJ1-2; 7 nucleotides agree with TRBD1. Material: PBMCs. This CDR3 reads CASTPTGSGYGYTF. The CDR3 nucleotides read TGTGCCAGTACTCCGACAGGGTCTGGCTATGGCTACACCTTC.